A selection of T cell receptor beta chains follows, all from one sample in a study of blood T cell repertoires in COVID-19. Profiling relied on immunoSEQ multiplex PCR, and the TCRdb table lists in-frame clones only, not all of them. This repertoire shows approximately 300,000 clones, around 90% found once; its top ten account for 5% to 5.5%. The specimen sequenced was PBMCs or T cells enriched from blood (not recorded which). All receptors derive from a man aged 60 to 69 who had recovered from COVID-19. Each CDR3 is given with its conserved first and last residue. D genes are given only for firm matches. Size is omitted from some rows. Given values are once, few, many or a class for expanded clones.

NA TRBJ2-3 TRBV5-1 TRBD2 CASSRTSGAPPTDTQYF TGCGCCAGCAGCAGGACTAGCGGGGCTCCCCCCACAGATACGCAGTATTTT
NA TRBJ1-4 TRBV5-8 TRBD1 CASSLRIGTANEKLFF TGTGCCAGCAGCTTGAGAATCGGGACAGCTAATGAAAAACTGTTTTTT
NA TRBJ2-1 TRBV9 NA CASSGPRQRSSYNEQFF TGTGCCAGCAGCGGACCCCGACAGAGGAGCTCCTACAATGAGCAGTTCTTC
NA TRBJ2-1 TRBV7-3 NA CASSPPGINEQFF TGTGCCAGCAGCCCACCAGGGATCAATGAGCAGTTCTTC
NA TRBJ2-5 TRBV7-7 TRBD1 CASSSGQGIQETQYF TGTGCTAGCAGCTCCGGACAGGGGATCCAAGAGACCCAGTACTTC
once TRBJ1-3 TRBV19 TRBD1 CASTRGYGNTIYF TGTGCCAGTACCAGGGGGTACGGAAACACCATATATTTT
NA TRBJ2-7 TRBV27 TRBD2 CASSFGLAGAYEQYF TGTGCCAGCAGTTTTGGACTAGCGGGAGCGTACGAGCAGTACTTC
NA TRBJ1-1 TRBV7-2 NA CASSLNPPRTNTEAFF TGTGCCAGCAGCTTAAACCCCCCGCGGACAAACACTGAAGCTTTCTTT
NA TRBJ1-1 TRBV6-6 NA CASSPRGNTEAFF TGTGCCAGCAGTCCAAGGGGCAACACTGAAGCTTTCTTT
NA TRBJ1-1 TRBV5-1 NA CASSLNQASFMNTEAFF TGCGCCAGCAGCTTGAATCAGGCCTCTTTCATGAACACTGAAGCTTTCTTT
NA TRBJ1-5 TRBV7-2 NA CASSPERNQPQHF TGTGCCAGCAGCCCAGAACGAAATCAGCCCCAGCATTTT
NA TRBJ2-1 TRBV14 TRBD2 CASSQRGRLNEQFF TGTGCCAGCAGCCAACGCGGGAGGCTCAATGAGCAGTTCTTC
NA TRBJ2-7 TRBV5-6 NA CASSFRVPSYEQYF TGTGCCAGCAGCTTCCGGGTTCCCTCCTACGAGCAGTACTTC
NA TRBJ1-2 TRBV2 TRBD1 CASRDRGYGYTF TGTGCCAGCAGGGACAGGGGCTATGGCTACACCTTC
NA TRBJ1-2 TRBV7-2 NA CASSLGAGTNYGYTF TGTGCCAGCAGCTTGGGGGCAGGGACTAACTATGGCTACACCTTC
NA TRBJ2-2 TRBV7-3 NA CASSFTLAQAGELFF TGTGCCAGCAGCTTCACTCTCGCCCAAGCCGGGGAGCTGTTTTTT
NA TRBJ2-1 TRBV4-1 TRBD2 CASSQSPWVLSGRNEQFF TGCGCCAGCAGCCAAAGCCCGTGGGTCCTAAGCGGGAGGAATGAGCAGTTCTTC